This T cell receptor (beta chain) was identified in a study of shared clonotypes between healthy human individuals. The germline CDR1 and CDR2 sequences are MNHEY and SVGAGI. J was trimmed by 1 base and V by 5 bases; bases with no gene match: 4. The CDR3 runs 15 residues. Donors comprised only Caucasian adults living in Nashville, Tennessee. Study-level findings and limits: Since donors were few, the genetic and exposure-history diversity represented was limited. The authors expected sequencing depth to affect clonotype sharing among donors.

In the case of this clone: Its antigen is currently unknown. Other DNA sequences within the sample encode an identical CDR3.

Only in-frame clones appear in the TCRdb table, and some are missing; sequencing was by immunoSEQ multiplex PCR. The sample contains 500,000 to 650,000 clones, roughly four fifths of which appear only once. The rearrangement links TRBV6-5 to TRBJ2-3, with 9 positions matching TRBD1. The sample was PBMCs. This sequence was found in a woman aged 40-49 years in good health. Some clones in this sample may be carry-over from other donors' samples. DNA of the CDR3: TGTGCCAGCAGTAGGACAGGGGAGGGCACAGATACGCAGTATTTT. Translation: CASSRTGEGTDTQYF.